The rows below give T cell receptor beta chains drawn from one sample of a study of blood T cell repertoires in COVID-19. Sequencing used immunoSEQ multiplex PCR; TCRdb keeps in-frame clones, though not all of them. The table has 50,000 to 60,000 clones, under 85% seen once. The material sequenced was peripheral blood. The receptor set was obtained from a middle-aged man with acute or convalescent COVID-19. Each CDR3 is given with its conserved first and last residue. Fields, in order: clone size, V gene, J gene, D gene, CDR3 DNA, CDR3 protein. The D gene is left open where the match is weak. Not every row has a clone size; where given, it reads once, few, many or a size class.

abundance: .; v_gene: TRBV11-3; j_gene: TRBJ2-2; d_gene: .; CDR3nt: TGTGCCAGCAGCCCGTTGAACACCGGGGAGCTGTTTTTT; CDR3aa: CASSPLNTGELFF
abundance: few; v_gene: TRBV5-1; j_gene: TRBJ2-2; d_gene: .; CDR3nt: TGCGCCAGCACCCCAGGGGTACTCACCGGGGAGCTGTTTTTT; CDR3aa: CASTPGVLTGELFF
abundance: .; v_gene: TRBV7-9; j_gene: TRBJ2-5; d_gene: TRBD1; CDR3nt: TGTGCCAGCAGTCAAACGACAGGGGCGGGGGAGACCCAGTACTTC; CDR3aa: CASSQTTGAGETQYF
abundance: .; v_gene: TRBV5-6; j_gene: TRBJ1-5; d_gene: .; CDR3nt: TGTGCCAGCAGCGTCGGCAGGTTTAGCAATCAGCCCCAGCATTTT; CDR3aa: CASSVGRFSNQPQHF
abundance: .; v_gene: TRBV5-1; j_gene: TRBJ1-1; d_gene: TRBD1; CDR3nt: TGCGCCAGCAGCAAGACAGGGAATGGAAACACTGAAGCTTTCTTT; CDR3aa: CASSKTGNGNTEAFF
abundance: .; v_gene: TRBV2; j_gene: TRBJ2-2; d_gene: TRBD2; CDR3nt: TGTGCCAGCAGGGAGACTAGCGGGAGCTCCGGGGAGCTGTTTTTT; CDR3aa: CASRETSGSSGELFF
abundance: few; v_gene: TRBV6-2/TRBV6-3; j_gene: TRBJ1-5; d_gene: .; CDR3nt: TGTGCCAGCAGTGCCCGGGACACCTATAGCAATCAGCCCCAGCATTTT; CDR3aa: CASSARDTYSNQPQHF
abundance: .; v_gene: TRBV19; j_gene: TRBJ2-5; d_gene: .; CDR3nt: TGTGCCAGTAGTATCGGGCTAGCCATCCAAGAGACCCAGTACTTC; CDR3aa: CASSIGLAIQETQYF
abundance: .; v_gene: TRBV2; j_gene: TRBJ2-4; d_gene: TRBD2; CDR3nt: TGTGCCAGCAGTGAAAGGAGCGGGGGGTCGGGCATTCAGTACTTC; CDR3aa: CASSERSGGSGIQYF
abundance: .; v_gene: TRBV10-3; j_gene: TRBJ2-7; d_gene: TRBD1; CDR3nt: TGTGCCATCAGTGAGTACGGGACAGGGGGCCCCTACGAGCAGTACTTC; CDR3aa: CAISEYGTGGPYEQYF
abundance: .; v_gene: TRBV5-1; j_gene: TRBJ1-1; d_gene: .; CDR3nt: TGCGCCAGCAGCTTGTATCCGGGAAACACTGAAGCTTTCTTT; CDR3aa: CASSLYPGNTEAFF
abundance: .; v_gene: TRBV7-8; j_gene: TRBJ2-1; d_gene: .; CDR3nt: TGTGCCAGCAGCCCTAAGTACCCTGAGCAGTTCTTC; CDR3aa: CASSPKYPEQFF
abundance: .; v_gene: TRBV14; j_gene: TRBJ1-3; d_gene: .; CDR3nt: TGTGCCAGCAGCCAAGGTTACACCTCTGGAAACACCATATATTTT; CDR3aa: CASSQGYTSGNTIYF
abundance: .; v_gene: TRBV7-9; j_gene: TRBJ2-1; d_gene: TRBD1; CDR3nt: TGTGCCAGCAGCCCCCAACCGGGACAGGGGACCAATGAGCAGTTCTTC; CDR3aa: CASSPQPGQGTNEQFF
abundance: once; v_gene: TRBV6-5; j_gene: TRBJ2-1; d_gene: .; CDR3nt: TGTGCCAGCAGCGGAGGGGCAGGGCTCAATGAGCAGTTCTTC; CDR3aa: CASSGGAGLNEQFF
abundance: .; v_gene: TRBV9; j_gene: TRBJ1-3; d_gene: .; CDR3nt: TGTGCCAGCAGCGTAGGCGGGGGCAGTGGAAACACCATATATTTT; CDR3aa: CASSVGGGSGNTIYF
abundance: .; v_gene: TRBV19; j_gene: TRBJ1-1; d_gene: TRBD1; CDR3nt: TGTGCCAGTAGTTGGGGGACAGCGAACACTGAAGCTTTCTTT; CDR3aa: CASSWGTANTEAFF
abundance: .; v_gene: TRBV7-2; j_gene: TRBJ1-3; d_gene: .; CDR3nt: TGTGCCAGCAGCTTAGCAGCGGCGGACACCATATATTTT; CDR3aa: CASSLAAADTIYF
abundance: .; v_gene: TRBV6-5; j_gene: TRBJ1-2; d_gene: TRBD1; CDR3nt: TGTGCCAGCAGCCCGGACAGGGGGCGAGTCTACACCTTC; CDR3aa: CASSPDRGRVYTF